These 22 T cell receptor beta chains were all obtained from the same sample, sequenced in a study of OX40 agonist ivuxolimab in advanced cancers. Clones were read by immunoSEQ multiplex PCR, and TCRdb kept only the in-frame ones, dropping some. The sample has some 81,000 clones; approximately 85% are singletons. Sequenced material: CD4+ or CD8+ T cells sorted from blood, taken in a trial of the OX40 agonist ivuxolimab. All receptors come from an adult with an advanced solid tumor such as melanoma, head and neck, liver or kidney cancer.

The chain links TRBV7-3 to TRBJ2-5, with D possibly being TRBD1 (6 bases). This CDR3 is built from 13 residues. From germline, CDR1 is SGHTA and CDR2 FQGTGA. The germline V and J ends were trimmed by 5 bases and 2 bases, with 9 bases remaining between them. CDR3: CASSGGQQETQYF. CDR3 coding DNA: TGTGCCAGCAGCGGAGGACAGCAAGAGACCCAGTACTTC.

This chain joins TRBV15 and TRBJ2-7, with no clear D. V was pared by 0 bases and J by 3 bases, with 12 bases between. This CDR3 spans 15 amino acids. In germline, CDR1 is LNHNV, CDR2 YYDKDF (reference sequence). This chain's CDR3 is CATSRDEGHGYEQYF. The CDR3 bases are TGTGCCACCAGCAGAGATGAAGGGCATGGCTACGAGCAGTACTTC.

The CDR3: CSVASSVNQPQHF. The DNA of the CDR3 is TGCAGCGTTGCCTCATCAGTCAATCAGCCCCAGCATTTT. This chain joins TRBV29-1 and TRBJ1-5; no clear D gene. The CDR3 contains 13 residues. The V gene's germline CDR1 is SQVTM and CDR2 ANQGSEA. Trimming took 4 bases from V and 3 from J, leaving 10 bases between them.

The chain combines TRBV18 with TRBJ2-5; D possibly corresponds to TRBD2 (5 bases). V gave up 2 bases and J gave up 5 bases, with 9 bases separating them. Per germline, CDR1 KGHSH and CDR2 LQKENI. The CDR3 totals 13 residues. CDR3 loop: CASSPGSSETQYF. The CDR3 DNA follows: TGTGCCAGCTCACCAGGGAGCTCGGAGACCCAGTACTTC.

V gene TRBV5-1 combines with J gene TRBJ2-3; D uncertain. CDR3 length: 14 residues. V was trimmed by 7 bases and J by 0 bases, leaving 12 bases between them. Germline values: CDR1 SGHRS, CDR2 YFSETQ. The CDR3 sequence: CASGGITSTDTQYF. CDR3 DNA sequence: TGCGCCAGCGGCGGAATAACTAGCACAGATACGCAGTATTTT.

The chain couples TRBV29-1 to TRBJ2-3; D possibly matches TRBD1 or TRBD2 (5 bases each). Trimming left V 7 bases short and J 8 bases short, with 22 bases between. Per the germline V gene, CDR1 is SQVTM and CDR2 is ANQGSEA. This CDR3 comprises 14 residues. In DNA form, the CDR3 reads TGCAGCGCCGTAGGGACCTCGACTCCTCGTACGCAGTATTTT. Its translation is CSAVGTSTPRTQYF.

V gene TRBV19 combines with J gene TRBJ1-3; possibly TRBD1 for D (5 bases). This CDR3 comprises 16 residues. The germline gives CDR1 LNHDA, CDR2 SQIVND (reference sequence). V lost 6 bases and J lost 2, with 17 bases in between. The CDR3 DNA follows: TGTGCCAGTAGAGCCCCTCAGGGTAGGGCTGGAAACACCATATATTTT. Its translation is CASRAPQGRAGNTIYF.

CDR3 nucleotides: TGTGCCAGTAGGCGCAGGGGGATCTCTGGAAACACCATATATTTT. Protein product: CASRRRGISGNTIYF. J is TRBJ1-3 and V is TRBV19; 7 bases map to TRBD1. This CDR3 region has 15 residues. Trimming cost V 6 bases and J 0 bases; bases outside gene matches: 5. Germline lookup yields CDR1 LNHDA and CDR2 SQIVND (reference sequence).

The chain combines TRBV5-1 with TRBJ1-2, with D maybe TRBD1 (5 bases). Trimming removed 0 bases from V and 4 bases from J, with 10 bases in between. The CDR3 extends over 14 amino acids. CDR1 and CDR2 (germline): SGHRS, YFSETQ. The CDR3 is CASSLGAGRYGYTF. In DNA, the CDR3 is TGCGCCAGCAGCTTGGGGGCAGGGCGCTATGGCTACACCTTC.

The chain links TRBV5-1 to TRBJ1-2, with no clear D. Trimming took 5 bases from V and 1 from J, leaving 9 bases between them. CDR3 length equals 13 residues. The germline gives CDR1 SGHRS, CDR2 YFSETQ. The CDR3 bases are TGCGCCAGCAGGTCCGGAGTTAACTATGGCTACACCTTC. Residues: CASRSGVNYGYTF.

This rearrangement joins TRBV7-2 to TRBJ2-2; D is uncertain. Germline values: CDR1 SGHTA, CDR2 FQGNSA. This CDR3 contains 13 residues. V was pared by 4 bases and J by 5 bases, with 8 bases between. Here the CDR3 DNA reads TGTGCCAGCAGCTCCCGATATACCGGGGAGCTGTTTTTT. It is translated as CASSSRYTGELFF.

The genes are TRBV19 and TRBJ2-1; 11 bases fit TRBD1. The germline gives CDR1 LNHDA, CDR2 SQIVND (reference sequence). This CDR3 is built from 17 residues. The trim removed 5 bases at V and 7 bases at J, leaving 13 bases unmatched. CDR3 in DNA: TGTGCCAGTAGTCCTCAAGCGGGACAGGGGGATCGGAATGAGCAGTTCTTC. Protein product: CASSPQAGQGDRNEQFF.

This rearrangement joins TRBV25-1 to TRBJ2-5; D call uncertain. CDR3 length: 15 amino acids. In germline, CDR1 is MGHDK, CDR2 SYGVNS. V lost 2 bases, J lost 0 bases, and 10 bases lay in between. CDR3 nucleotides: TGTGCCAGCAGTGAACCAGACTGGTACCAAGAGACCCAGTACTTC. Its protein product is CASSEPDWYQETQYF.

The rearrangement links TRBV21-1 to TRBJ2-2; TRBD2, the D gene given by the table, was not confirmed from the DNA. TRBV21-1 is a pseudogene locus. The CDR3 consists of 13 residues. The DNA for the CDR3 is TGTGCCAGCAGACTAGGAGGGATCGGGGAGCTGTTTTTT. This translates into CASRLGGIGELFF.

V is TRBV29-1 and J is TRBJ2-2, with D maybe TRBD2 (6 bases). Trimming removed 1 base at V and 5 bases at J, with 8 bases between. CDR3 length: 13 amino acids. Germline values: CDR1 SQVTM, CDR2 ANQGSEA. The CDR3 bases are TGCAGCGTTGAAGGCGGGGCGACCGGGGAGCTGTTTTTT. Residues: CSVEGGATGELFF.

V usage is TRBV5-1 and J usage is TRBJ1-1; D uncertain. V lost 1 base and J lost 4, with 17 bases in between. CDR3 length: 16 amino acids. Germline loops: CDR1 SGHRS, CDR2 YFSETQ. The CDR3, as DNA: TGCGCCAGCAGCTTGAGGGAGACCAGATTGAGCACTGAAGCTTTCTTT. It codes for CASSLRETRLSTEAFF.

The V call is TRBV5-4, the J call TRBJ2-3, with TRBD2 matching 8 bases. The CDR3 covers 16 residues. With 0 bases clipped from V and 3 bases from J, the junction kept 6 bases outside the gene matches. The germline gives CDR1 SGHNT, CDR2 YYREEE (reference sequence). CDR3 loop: CASSLAGGARTDTQYF. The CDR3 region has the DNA TGTGCCAGCAGCTTGGCCGGGGGGGCCAGAACAGATACGCAGTATTTT.

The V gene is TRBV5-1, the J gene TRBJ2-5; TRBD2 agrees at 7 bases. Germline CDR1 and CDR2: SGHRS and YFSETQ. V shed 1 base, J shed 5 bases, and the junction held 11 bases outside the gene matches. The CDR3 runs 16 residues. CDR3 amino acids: CASSLNQAGSGETQYF. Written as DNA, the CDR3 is TGCGCCAGCAGCTTGAATCAAGCGGGGTCAGGGGAGACCCAGTACTTC.

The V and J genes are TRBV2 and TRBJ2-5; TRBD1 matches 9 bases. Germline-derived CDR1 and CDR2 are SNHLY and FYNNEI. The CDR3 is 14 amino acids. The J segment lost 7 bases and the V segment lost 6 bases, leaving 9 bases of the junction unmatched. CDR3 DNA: TGTGCCAGCAGCTCCGGGACAGGGAAGTGGACCCAGTACTTC. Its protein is CASSSGTGKWTQYF.

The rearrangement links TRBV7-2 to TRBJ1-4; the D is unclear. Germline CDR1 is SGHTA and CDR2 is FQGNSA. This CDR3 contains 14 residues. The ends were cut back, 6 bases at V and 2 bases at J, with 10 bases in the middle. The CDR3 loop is CASRRENTNEKLFF. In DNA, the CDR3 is TGTGCCAGCAGAAGAGAAAACACTAATGAAAAACTGTTTTTT.

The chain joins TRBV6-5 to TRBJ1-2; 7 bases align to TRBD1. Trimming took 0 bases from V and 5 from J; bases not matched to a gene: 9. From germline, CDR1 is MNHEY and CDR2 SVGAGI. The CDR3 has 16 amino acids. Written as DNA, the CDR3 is TGTGCCAGCAGTTACTCGAGGACAGGAGGGGTTTATGGCTACACCTTC. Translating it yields CASSYSRTGGVYGYTF.

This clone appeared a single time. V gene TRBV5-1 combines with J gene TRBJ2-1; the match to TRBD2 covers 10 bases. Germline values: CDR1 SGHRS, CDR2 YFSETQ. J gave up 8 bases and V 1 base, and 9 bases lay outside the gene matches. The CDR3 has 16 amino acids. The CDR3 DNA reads TGCGCCAGCAGCTTGAACCTAGCGGGGGTATTGGATGAGCAGTTCTTC. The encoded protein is CASSLNLAGVLDEQFF.